Listed here are 32 T cell receptor beta chains from one sample, sequenced in a study of CD8 T cells in Susac syndrome. Random hexamers were used to reverse transcribe roughly 0.45 to 1 ug of RNA. TCRdb reprocessed the immunoSEQ multiplex PCR reads via MiXCR and lists one record per CDR3 protein. The sample consists of some 63,000 distinct CDR3 sequences, around 95% of them appearing once. The sample consisted of CD8+ T cells from PBMCs. The origin of the receptors is a human donor with multiple sclerosis.

The genes are TRBV3-1 and TRBJ2-7; TRBD2 agrees at 10 bases. The length of the CDR3 is 15 residues. V trimming: 1 base; J trimming: 4 bases; junction bases outside the gene matches: 4. Per the germline V gene, CDR1 is LGHDT and CDR2 is YNNKEL (reference sequence). CDR3 DNA sequence: TGTGCCAGCAGCCAAGTGGCAGCGGGAGGGTACGAGCAGTACTTC. Translating gives CASSQVAAGGYEQYF.

This chain connects TRBV28 to TRBJ2-5, with D perhaps being TRBD1 or TRBD2 (6 bases each). The ends were cut back, 5 bases at V and 5 bases at J, with 12 bases in the middle. Germline CDR1 is MDHEN and CDR2 is SYDVKM. The CDR3 is made up of 13 amino acids. Here the CDR3 DNA reads TGTGCCAGCAGTCCTGACGGGGGCGAGACCCAGTACTTC. Translated, it gives CASSPDGGETQYF.

V gene TRBV12-3 or TRBV12-4 combines with J gene TRBJ2-4, with D perhaps matching TRBD1 (6 bases). The CDR3 length is 15 residues. Trimming removed 6 bases from V and 6 bases from J, with 18 bases in between. This CDR3 is CASSPPGQERNIQYF. As DNA, the CDR3 is TGTGCCAGCAGCCCACCGGGACAAGAAAGAAACATTCAGTACTTC.

In its sample, this clonotype was seen once. This chain connects TRBV12-3 or TRBV12-4 to TRBJ2-7, with D possibly TRBD1 on 5 matching bases. The CDR3 sequence is 16 residues long. The V end lost 3 bases, the J end lost 3 bases, and 18 bases lay between the germline ends. The CDR3: CASSFNPRVLDYEQYF. CDR3 coding DNA: TGTGCCAGCAGTTTCAACCCCAGGGTTTTAGACTACGAGCAGTACTTC.

The chain has TRBV5-1 and TRBJ1-2; 7 nucleotides match TRBD1. From germline, CDR1 is SGHRS and CDR2 YFSETQ. The CDR3 covers 13 residues. After removal of 3 bases from V and 12 bases from J, the junction contained 11 bases not matched to a gene. Here the CDR3 DNA reads TGCGCCAGCAGCTCCTGGACAGGATTGGACCACACCTTC. This gives the protein CASSSWTGLDHTF.

Written as DNA, the CDR3 is TGTGCCAGCAGTTCCCCCGTGACAGCCTATAACTATGGCTACACCTTC. Residues: CASSSPVTAYNYGYTF. The V and J genes are TRBV5-6 and TRBJ1-2; D is possibly TRBD1 (5 bases). In germline, CDR1 is SGHDT, CDR2 YYEEEE. Trimming pared 5 bases from V and 1 base from J, leaving 18 bases between. CDR3 length equals 16 residues. Full variable domain (remainder filled in from reference TRBV5-6 and TRBJ1-2): DAGVTQSPTHLIKTRGQQVTLRCSPKSGHDTVSWYQQALGQGPQFIFQYYEEEERQRGNFPDRFSGHQFPNYSSELNVNALLLGDSALYLCASSSPVTAYNYGYTFGSGTRLTVV.

V and J are TRBV27 and TRBJ2-7, with D perhaps TRBD2 (6 bases). The CDR3 has 16 amino acids. V lost 5 bases, J lost 2 bases, and 19 bases lay in between. The V gene's germline CDR1 is MNHEY and CDR2 SMNVEV (reference sequence). Here the CDR3 reads CASSAPSSAYAYEQYF. The CDR3 nucleotides are TGTGCCAGCAGTGCCCCCTCTAGCGCTTACGCCTACGAGCAGTACTTC.

V and J are TRBV29-1 and TRBJ2-2; 9 bases map to TRBD1. Germline values: CDR1 SQVTM, CDR2 ANQGSEA. This CDR3 region has 14 residues. Trimming at V came to 3 bases and at J to 4 bases, leaving 3 bases not matched to a gene. The CDR3 sequence is CSVEWGQGTGELFF. CDR3 sequence (DNA): TGCAGCGTTGAGTGGGGACAGGGCACCGGGGAGCTGTTTTTT.

V usage is TRBV19 and J usage is TRBJ2-7; D gene unclear. The length of the CDR3 is 15 residues. The ends were cut back, 7 bases at V and 2 bases at J, with 18 bases in the middle. Germline CDR1 reads LNHDA; CDR2 reads SQIVND (reference sequence). CDR3 in amino acids: CASTPRSDMAYEQYF. The CDR3, as DNA: TGTGCCAGTACCCCAAGGTCCGACATGGCCTACGAGCAGTACTTC.

This chain links TRBV4-3 with TRBJ2-3, with D unresolved. Germline V gene data show CDR1 as LGHNA and CDR2 as YSLEER. This CDR3 contains 14 residues. Trimming cost V 0 bases and J 3 bases, with 7 bases left between them. CDR3 protein: CASSQDPVTDTQYF. In DNA, the CDR3 is TGCGCCAGCAGCCAAGACCCAGTGACAGATACGCAGTATTTT.

V and J are TRBV27 and TRBJ2-3, with D perhaps TRBD2 (7 bases). The CDR3 contains 15 residues. Germline CDR1 is MNHEY and CDR2 is SMNVEV (reference sequence). Trimming pared 0 bases from V and 6 bases from J, leaving 13 bases between. The CDR3 sequence is CASSLSGGLGDTQYF. In DNA form, the CDR3 reads TGTGCCAGCAGTTTATCCGGGGGGCTCGGGGATACGCAGTATTTT.

The chain joins TRBV4-1 to TRBJ1-1, with D perhaps TRBD1 (6 bases). V was pared by 2 bases and J by 5 bases, with 12 bases between. CDR3 length: 14 residues. The germline V gene has CDR1 MGHRA and CDR2 YSYEKL. The CDR3 reads CASSQPGQWTEAFF. DNA for the CDR3: TGCGCCAGCAGCCAACCAGGACAGTGGACTGAAGCTTTCTTT.

CDR3 bases: TGTGCCAGTAGGGACAGGTCCCAAGAGACCCAGTACTTC. It is translated as CASRDRSQETQYF. J is TRBJ2-5 and V is TRBV19, with 7 nucleotides matching TRBD1. Germline assignment: CDR1 LNHDA and CDR2 SQIVND (reference sequence). With V trimmed by 6 bases and J by 1 base, 2 bases remained unmatched. There are 13 residues in the CDR3.

The sample holds a few counts of this clonotype. CDR3: CSARDPADLYEQYF. The CDR3 DNA sequence: TGCAGTGCTAGAGATCCCGCAGATCTATACGAGCAGTACTTC. V and J are TRBV20-1 and TRBJ2-7, with D uncertain. CDR3 size: 14 residues. Trimming shortened V by 0 bases and J by 4 bases, and 13 bases separated the two germline ends. The germline CDR1 and CDR2 sequences are DFQATT and SNEGSKA (reference sequence).

V gene TRBV28 combines with J gene TRBJ2-2, with D perhaps matching TRBD2 (6 bases). Germline V CDR1 and CDR2: MDHEN, SYDVKM. Trimming removed 1 base from V and 8 bases from J, with 14 bases in between. This CDR3 has 15 residues. Written as DNA, the CDR3 is TGTGCCAGCAGTTTATCAGGAGGAGGGGCGGGGGAGCTGTTTTTT. Its translation: CASSLSGGGAGELFF.

J is TRBJ2-7 and V is TRBV6-5; TRBD2 is a possible D gene (6 bases). The germline V gene encodes CDR1 MNHEY and CDR2 SVGAGI. This CDR3 has 11 residues. Trimming stripped 4 bases from V and 7 bases from J, with 8 bases between. The CDR3 sequence: CASSWGGEQYF. The CDR3 region has the DNA TGTGCCAGCAGTTGGGGAGGAGAGCAGTACTTC.

J is TRBJ2-5 and V is TRBV28; 11 nucleotides line up with TRBD2. The CDR3 loop spans 18 amino acids. V gave up 3 bases and J gave up 7 bases; unmatched junction bases: 16. Germline CDR1 MDHEN, CDR2 SYDVKM. The CDR3 DNA reads TGTGCCAGCAGTTTCGCTATCCTAGCGGGGGGAGTACGGGGGACCCAGTACTTC. Its translation is CASSFAILAGGVRGTQYF.

This chain joins TRBV3-1 and TRBJ2-6, with TRBD1 matching 7 bases. Germline-derived CDR1 and CDR2 are LGHDT and YNNKEL (reference sequence). The J segment lost 0 bases and the V segment lost 4 bases, leaving 12 bases of the junction unmatched. The CDR3 spans 19 residues. Written as DNA, the CDR3 is TGTGCCAGCAGCCTACCCCCGGGACAGACCAGCTCTGGGGCCAACGTCCTGACTTTC. The encoded protein is CASSLPPGQTSSGANVLTF.

This chain joins TRBV7-9 and TRBJ2-5; 10 positions match TRBD1. J lost 3 bases, V lost 3 bases, and 4 bases had no gene match. The CDR3 totals 15 residues. Germline values: CDR1 SEHNR, CDR2 FQNEAQ (reference sequence). The CDR3 sequence is CASSFWTGGEETQYF. The CDR3 coding sequence is TGTGCCAGCAGCTTTTGGACAGGGGGGGAAGAGACCCAGTACTTC.

The chain uses TRBV25-1 and TRBJ1-4, with unresolved D. This CDR3 is 13 amino acids long. V dropped 4 bases and J dropped 11 bases, with 14 bases sitting between them. Germline CDR1 is MGHDK and CDR2 is SYGVNS. The CDR3 loop reads CASSGQDLRKLFF. The CDR3 nucleotides are TGTGCCAGCAGTGGTCAGGACCTAAGGAAACTGTTTTTT.

The gene calls are TRBV27 and TRBJ1-6; possibly TRBD1 for D (5 bases). This CDR3 comprises 12 residues. Trimming left V 7 bases short and J 7 bases short, with 8 bases between. CDR1 is MNHEY and CDR2 is SMNVEV in the germline V gene (reference sequence). The CDR3 bases are TGTGCCAGCACCCGGGGGAATTCACCCCTCCACTTT. Translated: CASTRGNSPLHF.

The gene calls are TRBV5-5 and TRBJ1-5; D might be TRBD1 (5 bases). The CDR3 contains 16 residues. V was pared by 0 bases and J by 4 bases, with 14 bases between. Germline V lookup: CDR1 SGHKS, CDR2 YYEKEE (reference sequence). The chain's CDR3 is CASSLDTGDRNQPQHF. The CDR3 DNA sequence: TGTGCCAGCAGCTTGGATACGGGGGACCGAAATCAGCCCCAGCATTTT.

CDR3 protein: CASSFGSYEQFF. For the CDR3, the DNA is TGTGCCAGCAGTTTCGGCAGCTATGAGCAGTTCTTC. This sequence joins TRBV27 and TRBJ2-1; D not certain. The germline gives CDR1 MNHEY, CDR2 SMNVEV (reference sequence). The CDR3 sequence is 12 residues long. Trimming took 3 bases from V and 8 from J, leaving 8 bases between them.

This clonotype has a single count. The chain combines TRBV28 with TRBJ2-1; 10 bases map to TRBD2. The CDR3 sequence is 15 residues long. V lost 6 bases, J lost 6 bases, and 8 bases stayed unmatched. CDR1 and CDR2 from the germline V gene are MDHEN and SYDVKM. Written as DNA, the CDR3 is TGTGCCAGCAGATTCCTAGCGGGAGTCCTCAATGAGCAGTTCTTC. It is translated as CASRFLAGVLNEQFF. The variable domain in full, completed from reference TRBV28 and TRBJ2-1, reads DVKVTQSSRYLVKRTGEKVFLECVQDMDHENMFWYRQDPGLGLRLIYFSYDVKMKEKGDIPEGYSVSREKKERFSLILESASTNQTSMYLCASRFLAGVLNEQFFGPGTRLTVL.

The chain has TRBV20-1 and TRBJ2-3, with 13 bases that match TRBD2. Trimming at V came to 6 bases and at J to 4 bases, leaving 7 bases not matched to a gene. Germline CDR1 reads DFQATT; CDR2 reads SNEGSKA (reference sequence). The CDR3 extends over 15 amino acids. CDR3 nucleotides: TGCAGTGCCGGACTAGCGGGAGCAGAGGCAGATACGCAGTATTTT. Protein: CSAGLAGAEADTQYF.

The chain recombines TRBV30 with TRBJ2-1, with 10 positions matching TRBD2. This CDR3 has 15 residues. Germline CDR1 and CDR2: GTSNPN and SVGIG (reference sequence). Losses at the gene ends were 4 bases for V and 4 bases for J; bases not matched to a gene: 7. Here the CDR3 DNA reads TGTGCCTGGAAAATCGGACTAGCGGCATACAATGAGCAGTTCTTC. This encodes CAWKIGLAAYNEQFF.

This sequence joins TRBV3-1 and TRBJ2-5; maybe TRBD2 (6 bases). CDR1 is LGHDT, CDR2 YNNKEL, per germline (reference sequence). The V and J ends lost 0 bases and 3 bases respectively, with 26 bases between them. CDR3 length equals 20 residues. This CDR3 reads CASSQDLQSPRGSGKETQYF. CDR3 in DNA: TGTGCCAGCAGCCAAGATCTACAATCGCCGCGGGGTAGCGGAAAAGAGACCCAGTACTTC.

The chain employs TRBV4-3 and TRBJ1-6; D call uncertain. Germline CDR1 LGHNA, CDR2 YSLEER. Between the trimmed V and J ends, which lost 2 bases and 0 bases, there was a span of 11 bases. The CDR3 totals 17 residues. The CDR3: CASSQTTQSSYNSPLHF. In nucleotides, the CDR3 is TGCGCCAGCAGCCAAACTACACAGAGCTCCTATAATTCACCCCTCCACTTT.

A single count supports this clonotype. The V and J genes are TRBV6-2 or TRBV6-3 and TRBJ2-1, with 13 bases fitting TRBD2. Germline V gene sequence: CDR1 MNHEY, CDR2 SVGEGT. V was clipped by 6 bases and J by 8 bases; unmatched bases: 13. This CDR3 comprises 17 residues. The CDR3 loop reads CASSRTSGGPLVHEQFF. CDR3 nucleotide sequence: TGTGCCAGCAGCCGGACTAGCGGGGGCCCCTTAGTCCATGAGCAGTTCTTC.

The chain joins TRBV20-1 to TRBJ2-3; 10 bases map to TRBD2. Losses at the gene ends were 6 bases for V and 7 bases for J; bases not matched to a gene: 10. Germline CDR1 and CDR2: DFQATT and SNEGSKA (reference sequence). The CDR3 is 14 amino acids. The CDR3 sequence: CSATPSGGGNTQYF. DNA of the CDR3: TGCAGTGCAACCCCTAGCGGGGGAGGAAATACGCAGTATTTT.

The V call is TRBV12-3 or TRBV12-4, the J call TRBJ2-4, with a tentative D call TRBD1 (6 bases). This CDR3 has 15 residues. Between the trimmed V and J ends, which lost 2 bases and 3 bases, there was a span of 11 bases. The CDR3 loop reads CASSLSTGRKNIQYF. CDR3 in DNA: TGTGCCAGCAGTTTAAGCACAGGGCGCAAAAACATTCAGTACTTC.

This chain links TRBV9 with TRBJ2-6, with D uncertain. Germline lookup yields CDR1 SGDLS and CDR2 YYNGEE. The CDR3 has 14 amino acids. V was pared by 0 bases and J by 3 bases, with 4 bases between. The CDR3 here is CASSVVFGANVLTF. As DNA, the CDR3 is TGTGCCAGCAGCGTAGTCTTTGGGGCCAACGTCCTGACTTTC.